Below, 25 T cell receptor beta chains from the same sample are listed, as sequenced in a study of cytotoxic CD8 clonotypes in ibrutinib-treated CLL. The data were produced by immunoSEQ multiplex PCR, yet TCRdb's version contains in-frame clones alone and is incomplete. The sample has about 35,000 clones; about two thirds are singletons. Material: PBMCs, obtained at disease progression, from a patient treated with ibrutinib. The receptor source for this set is a human donor with chronic lymphocytic leukemia.

This rearrangement joins TRBV25-1 to TRBJ2-7; D is possibly TRBD1 (6 bases). Germline V gives CDR1 MGHDK, CDR2 SYGVNS. Trimming shortened V by 3 bases and J by 2 bases, and 11 bases separated the two germline ends. This CDR3 contains 14 residues. The CDR3 sequence is CASSERGGTYEQYF. CDR3 in DNA: TGTGCCAGCAGTGAGAGAGGGGGAACCTACGAGCAGTACTTC.

V usage is TRBV20-1 and J usage is TRBJ1-2, with D possibly matching TRBD1 (5 bases). This CDR3 spans 11 amino acids. V lost 3 bases, J lost 7 bases, and 9 bases lay in between. Looked up from germline, CDR1 is DFQATT and CDR2 is SNEGSKA (reference sequence). CDR3 DNA: TGCAGTGCTAGGGGGGGAGGTGGCTACACCTTC. This translates into CSARGGGGYTF.

This clone was detected a few times. This chain uses TRBV19 with TRBJ1-5; perhaps TRBD1 as D (6 bases). The CDR3 has 14 amino acids. Trimming left V 1 base short and J 6 bases short, with 10 bases between. Germline assignment: CDR1 LNHDA and CDR2 SQIVND (reference sequence). CDR3 loop: CASSIGQGLQPQHF. The CDR3 nucleotides are TGTGCCAGTAGTATAGGGCAGGGGCTTCAGCCCCAGCATTTT.

This clone came up a few times. The rearrangement joins TRBV4-2 to TRBJ2-1, with 13 bases aligning to TRBD2. Germline-derived CDR1 and CDR2 are LGHNA and YNFKEQ. The junction had 6 bases not matched to a gene; V was cut back by 2 bases and J by 2 bases. This CDR3 contains 18 residues. The CDR3 protein is CASSQMGLAGLAYNEQFF. The CDR3 DNA is TGTGCCAGCAGCCAAATGGGACTAGCGGGGTTGGCCTACAATGAGCAGTTCTTC.

This clone has more than one count but fewer than ten. The genes are TRBV27 and TRBJ1-6; tentatively, D is TRBD1 (5 bases). The CDR3 covers 13 residues. The V end was cut by 3 bases, the J end by 8 bases, with 8 bases between. CDR1 is MNHEY, CDR2 SMNVEV, per germline (reference sequence). Written as DNA, the CDR3 is TGTGCCAGCAGTTTCGGGGCAGATTCACCCCTCCACTTT. Its protein is CASSFGADSPLHF.

This clone was detected only a few times. This chain joins TRBV9 and TRBJ2-7, with TRBD2 matching 15 bases. The length of the CDR3 is 21 residues. V shed 0 bases and J 0 bases; nucleotides not matched to a gene: 13. CDR1 and CDR2 (germline): SGDLS, YYNGEE. As DNA, the CDR3 is TGTGCCAGCAGCGTAGCTACTGGGACTAGCGGGGGGCCCAGGAGCTCCTACGAGCAGTACTTC. This gives the protein CASSVATGTSGGPRSSYEQYF.

This sequence joins TRBV4-1 and TRBJ1-1; unclear D gene. V lost 8 bases and J lost 1, with 11 bases in between. The CDR3 extends over 13 amino acids. The V gene's germline CDR1 is MGHRA and CDR2 YSYEKL. CDR3 region: CASGRRENTEAFF. CDR3 DNA: TGCGCCAGCGGAAGAAGGGAGAACACTGAAGCTTTCTTT.

The rearrangement joins TRBV5-1 to TRBJ2-1; maybe TRBD2 (6 bases). Germline lookup yields CDR1 SGHRS and CDR2 YFSETQ. The ends were cut back, 0 bases at V and 5 bases at J, with 12 bases in the middle. CDR3 length: 15 residues. CDR3 sequence (DNA): TGCGCCAGCAGCTTGGGGGGGGTCCCCCACAATGAGCAGTTCTTC. Protein product: CASSLGGVPHNEQFF.

V usage is TRBV6-6 and J usage is TRBJ2-7; possible D gene TRBD2, 6 bases. CDR1 and CDR2 (germline): MNHNY, SVGAGI (reference sequence). The CDR3 spans 14 residues. Trimming removed 7 bases at V and 4 bases at J, with 17 bases between. CDR3: CASTSPGGIYEQYF. CDR3 coding DNA: TGTGCCAGCACCTCACCCGGGGGAATTTACGAGCAGTACTTC.

This chain's CDR3 is CASSLAGSGSGNTIYF. The DNA for the CDR3 is TGCGCCAGCAGCTTGGCGGGGTCGGGCTCTGGAAACACCATATATTTT. V gene TRBV5-1 combines with J gene TRBJ1-3; D is undetermined. From germline, CDR1 is SGHRS and CDR2 YFSETQ. The CDR3 has 16 amino acids. The V end lost 0 bases, the J end lost 0 bases, and 10 bases lay between the germline ends.

This sequence joins TRBV6-1 and TRBJ1-2; 8 bases are shared with TRBD1. The CDR3 length is 13 residues. Germline-derived CDR1 and CDR2 are MNHNS and SASEGT. The trim removed 4 bases at V and 4 bases at J, leaving 2 bases unmatched. The CDR3 region is CASSVGQVYGYTF. In DNA, the CDR3 is TGTGCCAGCAGTGTGGGACAGGTCTATGGCTACACCTTC.

The chain links TRBV10-3 to TRBJ1-1; tentative D call: TRBD1 (6 bases). The CDR3 loop spans 17 amino acids. V lost 0 bases and J lost 5, with 19 bases in between. CDR1 is ENHRY, CDR2 SYGVKD, per germline. As DNA, the CDR3 is TGTGCCATCAGTGAGTCGATATTGGGGGGGGCGCGTACTGAAGCTTTCTTT. Its protein is CAISESILGGARTEAFF.

This rearrangement joins TRBV5-6 to TRBJ1-3; no reliable D call. V lost 0 bases and J lost 0, with 4 bases in between. This CDR3 comprises 14 residues. Per germline, CDR1 SGHDT and CDR2 YYEEEE. CDR3 region: CASSLAISGNTIYF. CDR3 sequence (DNA): TGTGCCAGCAGCTTGGCCATCTCTGGAAACACCATATATTTT.

This clone was picked up a small number of times. J is TRBJ2-1 and V is TRBV5-6; D gene unclear. This CDR3 has 11 amino acids. The V gene lost 4 bases and the J gene lost 2 bases, with 1 base spanning the gap. Germline V gene lookup returns CDR1 SGHDT and CDR2 YYEEEE. In DNA form, the CDR3 reads TGTGCCAGCAGCACCTACAATGAGCAGTTCTTC. Protein: CASSTYNEQFF. Complete variable domain (other parts from reference TRBV5-6 and TRBJ2-1): DAGVTQSPTHLIKTRGQQVTLRCSPKSGHDTVSWYQQALGQGPQFIFQYYEEEERQRGNFPDRFSGHQFPNYSSELNVNALLLGDSALYLCASSTYNEQFFGPGTRLTVL.

The V gene is TRBV23-1, the J gene TRBJ1-5; the D gene is possibly TRBD1 (6 bases). TRBV23-1 is treated as an ORF (open reading frame) with a function not yet certain. This CDR3 is built from 14 residues. With 5 bases removed from V and 4 bases from J, the gap between germline ends came to 12 bases. The CDR3 sequence: CASSWAGANQPQHF. The CDR3 nucleotides read TGCGCCAGCAGTTGGGCAGGGGCAAATCAGCCCCAGCATTTT.

This chain links TRBV5-1 with TRBJ2-3; TRBD2 matches 8 bases. CDR3 size: 15 residues. Germline V gene lookup returns CDR1 SGHRS and CDR2 YFSETQ. Trimming took 3 bases from V and 2 from J; bases not matched to a gene: 5. CDR3 sequence reads: CASSSQRGTTDTQYF. In DNA form, the CDR3 reads TGCGCCAGCAGCTCGCAGCGGGGGACCACAGATACGCAGTATTTT.

The chain couples TRBV5-4 to TRBJ2-5, with 11 bases that match TRBD2. Per the germline V gene, CDR1 is SGHNT and CDR2 is YYREEE (reference sequence). The V segment lost 4 bases and the J segment 9 bases; nucleotides outside the gene matches: 5. The CDR3 spans 13 residues. For the CDR3, the DNA is TGTGCCAGCAGCCTAGCGGGGGGCGGGGCCCAGTACTTC. Its protein product is CASSLAGGGAQYF. The full variable domain, rest sourced from reference TRBV5-4 and TRBJ2-5, is ETGVTQSPTHLIKTRGQQVTLRCSSQSGHNTVSWYQQALGQGPQFIFQYYREEENGRGNFPPRFSGLQFPNYSSELNVNALELDDSALYLCASSLAGGGAQYFGPGTRLLVL.

The V gene is TRBV7-6, the J gene TRBJ2-2, with D possibly being TRBD2 (6 bases). V lost 0 bases and J 6 bases, leaving 8 bases between the germline ends. The CDR3 loop spans 14 amino acids. Per germline, CDR1 SGHVS and CDR2 FNYEAQ. DNA for the CDR3: TGTGCCAGCAGCTTAGCCCGGGGGTCCGGGGAGCTGTTTTTT. This translates into CASSLARGSGELFF.

The chain is built from TRBV5-1 and TRBJ1-3; D is perhaps TRBD1 (5 bases). CDR1 is SGHRS, CDR2 YFSETQ, per germline. The CDR3 runs 14 residues. Trimming removed 0 bases at V and 4 bases at J, with 8 bases between. CDR3 coding DNA: TGCGCCAGCAGCTTGGTGGGGGACGGAAACACCATATATTTT. Amino acids: CASSLVGDGNTIYF.

The chain uses TRBV19 and TRBJ1-3; a possible D gene is TRBD1 (5 bases). Per the germline V gene, CDR1 is LNHDA and CDR2 is SQIVND (reference sequence). CDR3 length: 14 amino acids. Trimming removed 8 bases at V and 4 bases at J, with 15 bases between. The CDR3 region is CASFGAGAGNTIYF. Written as DNA, the CDR3 is TGTGCCAGTTTTGGGGCAGGAGCGGGAAACACCATATATTTT.

The CDR3 reads CSVDWLADTEAFF. The CDR3, as DNA: TGCAGCGTTGATTGGCTGGCGGACACTGAAGCTTTCTTT. The chain combines TRBV29-1 with TRBJ1-1; D is unresolved. In germline, CDR1 is SQVTM, CDR2 ANQGSEA. CDR3 length: 13 amino acids. V dropped 3 bases and J dropped 3 bases, with 11 bases sitting between them.

This clone has a handful of counts. This chain joins TRBV5-5 and TRBJ2-7, with D unresolved. Trimming took off 2 bases at V and 6 bases at J, with 12 bases between the two ends. This CDR3 is built from 13 residues. Germline loops: CDR1 SGHKS, CDR2 YYEKEE (reference sequence). The CDR3 here is CASSFVLVGEQYF. The DNA of the CDR3 is TGTGCCAGCAGCTTCGTTTTAGTGGGCGAGCAGTACTTC.

This clone has a handful of counts. This chain joins TRBV2 and TRBJ1-2, with 9 positions matching TRBD1. CDR3 size: 14 residues. V trimming: 8 bases; J trimming: 4 bases; junction bases outside the gene matches: 8. Germline V lookup: CDR1 SNHLY, CDR2 FYNNEI. The CDR3 DNA is TGTGCCAGCCGGGGGGACAGGGATGCCTATGGCTACACCTTC. This gives the protein CASRGDRDAYGYTF. Full variable domain (outside the CDR3, taken from reference TRBV2 and TRBJ1-2): EPEVTQTPSHQVTQMGQEVILRCVPISNHLYFYWYRQILGQKVEFLVSFYNNEISEKSEIFDDQFSVERPDGSNFTLKIRSTKLEDSAMYFCASRGDRDAYGYTFGSGTRLTVV.

The chain links TRBV5-6 to TRBJ1-6; 8 nucleotides line up with TRBD1. This CDR3 is built from 14 residues. Germline lookup yields CDR1 SGHDT and CDR2 YYEEEE. V gave up 4 bases and J gave up 10 bases; unmatched junction bases: 7. This CDR3 reads CASSPPTGASPLHF. DNA of the CDR3: TGTGCCAGCAGCCCCCCGACAGGGGCCTCACCCCTCCACTTT. The variable domain in full, completed from reference TRBV5-6 and TRBJ1-6, reads DAGVTQSPTHLIKTRGQQVTLRCSPKSGHDTVSWYQQALGQGPQFIFQYYEEEERQRGNFPDRFSGHQFPNYSSELNVNALLLGDSALYLCASSPPTGASPLHFGNGTRLTVT.

The V call is TRBV5-1, the J call TRBJ2-3; TRBD1 matches at 8 bases. Germline CDR1 SGHRS, CDR2 YFSETQ. The CDR3 consists of 14 residues. With V trimmed by 1 base and J by 5 bases, 3 bases remained unmatched. CDR3 amino acids: CASSLQGAQDTQYF. CDR3 nucleotide sequence: TGCGCCAGCAGCTTGCAGGGGGCGCAAGATACGCAGTATTTT. Complete variable domain (other parts from reference TRBV5-1 and TRBJ2-3): KAGVTQTPRYLIKTRGQQVTLSCSPISGHRSVSWYQQTPGQGLQFLFEYFSETQRNKGNFPGRFSGRQFSNSRSEMNVSTLELGDSALYLCASSLQGAQDTQYFGPGTRLTVL.